This T cell receptor (beta chain) came from a study of blood T cell repertoires in COVID-19. The wider study: From T cells, B-cell-depleted T cells, or PBMCs came the material, which was cDNA or gDNA.

CDR3 length equals 14 residues. V lost 6 bases and J lost 6, with 17 bases in between. Germline V lookup: CDR1 LNHDA, CDR2 SQIVND (reference sequence). As processed by the authors: Counts of nucleated cells, estimated from reference gene primer amplification, were obtained. Sequencing used immunoSEQ multiplex PCR; TCRdb keeps in-frame clones, though not all of them. V, J and clone size are those of that table, while D and trimming were read from the DNA. The data show approximately 27,000 clones, almost 90% seen once. This sequence joins TRBV19 and TRBJ1-2; D may be TRBD1 (6 bases). The clonotype originates from a man between 65 and 80 years old with acute or convalescent COVID-19. Material: peripheral blood. CDR3 region: CASRLDSGGDGYTF. The CDR3 coding sequence is TGTGCCAGTAGATTGGACTCGGGGGGCGATGGCTACACCTTC.